Each of the 22 T cell receptor beta chains below was sequenced from the same sample in a study of T cells after posttransplantation cyclophosphamide. A marrow graft followed busulfan-fludarabine conditioning, with cyclophosphamide on days +3 and +4. Clones were sequenced by immunoSEQ multiplex PCR, and TCRdb holds only the in-frame ones, with some missing. The sample comprises a few thousand clones, 80% of which are singletons, and roughly 3.7% rests with the top ten. The sample here was PBMCs, taken after allogeneic stem cell transplant with posttransplant cyclophosphamide. These receptor sequences come from a male patient between 45 and 59 years old who received an allogeneic stem cell transplant from a related donor and was CMV-positive. Some T cells may be supplied by the graft donor.

The V and J genes are TRBV7-9 and TRBJ2-3; 9 bases are a match to TRBD2. J lost 0 bases, V lost 3 bases, and 7 bases had no gene match. Germline CDR1 SEHNR, CDR2 FQNEAQ (reference sequence). This CDR3 contains 17 residues. Here the CDR3 DNA reads TGTGCCAGCAGCTTTCCCAATAGCGGGGGAAGCACAGATACGCAGTATTTT. This translates into CASSFPNSGGSTDTQYF.

This clone turned up a few times. The chain couples TRBV27 to TRBJ2-7, with a weak D call TRBD2 (5 bases). Germline CDR1 reads MNHEY; CDR2 reads SMNVEV (reference sequence). This CDR3 contains 14 residues. V dropped 5 bases and J dropped 5 bases, with 16 bases sitting between them. CDR3 DNA: TGTGCCAGCAGTCGTCTGGGTGGGAGAAACGAGCAGTACTTC. It yields the protein CASSRLGGRNEQYF.

The genes are TRBV6-5 and TRBJ2-7; tentative D call: TRBD2 (5 bases). Germline CDR1 MNHEY, CDR2 SVGAGI. V lost 6 bases to trimming and J lost 5 bases, with 17 bases between them. This CDR3 is built from 14 residues. CDR3 residues: CASSLSGLKHEQYF. CDR3 in DNA: TGTGCCAGCAGCCTCAGCGGCCTGAAGCACGAGCAGTACTTC.

The V call is TRBV19, the J call TRBJ1-4; maybe TRBD1 (6 bases). Germline V CDR1 and CDR2: LNHDA, SQIVND (reference sequence). This CDR3 comprises 13 residues. Deletions cut 11 bases from V and 7 bases from J, with 17 bases between. CDR3 DNA: TGTGCCGTGCGGGGGGGCTACGGTGAAAAACTGTTTTTT. Amino acids: CAVRGGYGEKLFF.

A single count supports this clone. The chain uses TRBV18 and TRBJ2-2; a possible D gene is TRBD2 (6 bases). This CDR3 region has 16 residues. V was pared by 0 bases and J by 0 bases, with 8 bases between. Per the germline V gene, CDR1 is KGHSH and CDR2 is LQKENI. The CDR3 sequence is CASSPPGLSNTGELFF. The CDR3 nucleotides are TGTGCCAGCTCACCACCGGGACTCTCGAACACCGGGGAGCTGTTTTTT.

This clone was counted only a few times. The chain is built from TRBV5-1 and TRBJ2-5; no definite D call. The ends were cut back, 0 bases at V and 4 bases at J, with 10 bases in the middle. Germline CDR1 and CDR2: SGHRS and YFSETQ. The CDR3 runs 14 residues. The CDR3 region is CASSLVSSGETQYF. The CDR3 bases are TGCGCCAGCAGCTTGGTGTCTAGTGGAGAGACCCAGTACTTC.

CDR3 coding DNA: TGTGCCACCAGCCCTGGCCGCTCTGGGGCCAACGTCCTGACTTTC. Translating gives CATSPGRSGANVLTF. The chain joins TRBV15 to TRBJ2-6, with D unclear. The CDR3 consists of 15 residues. Trimming removed 5 bases at V and 0 bases at J, with 8 bases between. CDR1 is LNHNV, CDR2 YYDKDF, per germline (reference sequence).

V and J are TRBV6-5 and TRBJ1-2; D unresolved. The germline V and J ends were trimmed by 2 bases and 4 bases, with 17 bases remaining between them. The CDR3 covers 16 residues. Germline CDR1 MNHEY, CDR2 SVGAGI. The CDR3 nucleotides are TGTGCCAGCAGTTACGATGGTACGGGAAGTGGCTATGGCTACACCTTC. Its protein is CASSYDGTGSGYGYTF.

This clone appeared once. The chain has TRBV19 and TRBJ2-3; TRBD2 matches at 9 bases. The CDR3 totals 16 residues. The J segment lost 2 bases and the V segment lost 3 bases, leaving 6 bases of the junction unmatched. Per the germline V gene, CDR1 is LNHDA and CDR2 is SQIVND (reference sequence). The chain's CDR3 is CASSINAGGSTDTQYF. DNA of the CDR3: TGTGCCAGTAGTATCAATGCGGGAGGGTCCACAGATACGCAGTATTTT. The whole variable domain, remainder taken from reference TRBV19 and TRBJ2-3, is DGGITQSPKYLFRKEGQNVTLSCEQNLNHDAMYWYRQDPGQGLRLIYYSQIVNDFQKGDIAEGYSVSREKKESFPLTVTSAQKNPTAFYLCASSINAGGSTDTQYFGPGTRLTVL.

The chain has TRBV27 and TRBJ1-5, with D possibly being TRBD1 (5 bases). The CDR3 covers 12 residues. In germline, CDR1 is MNHEY, CDR2 SMNVEV (reference sequence). The germline V and J ends were trimmed by 6 bases and 7 bases, with 10 bases remaining between them. The CDR3 nucleotides are TGTGCCAGCAGCCTTGCAGGGCAGCCCCAGCATTTT. Translated: CASSLAGQPQHF.

The chain links TRBV5-1 to TRBJ2-3; D gene unclear. The CDR3 totals 12 residues. Germline V gene data show CDR1 as SGHRS and CDR2 as YFSETQ. Trimming removed 1 base at V and 5 bases at J, with 5 bases between. CDR3 DNA: TGCGCCAGCAGCTTGCCGGGAGATACGCAGTATTTT. Its protein product is CASSLPGDTQYF.

In this sample, this clone turned up a few times. CDR3 bases: TGTGCCAGTAGGGGTACTAGCGGATTTAGCACAGATACGCAGTATTTT. It is translated as CASRGTSGFSTDTQYF. The chain carries TRBV27 and TRBJ2-3; TRBD2 agrees at 8 bases. This CDR3 has 16 amino acids. Germline CDR1 and CDR2: MNHEY and SMNVEV (reference sequence). With 9 bases clipped from V and 0 bases from J, the junction kept 11 bases outside the gene matches.

The chain combines TRBV11-2 with TRBJ2-3; TRBD2 matches at 7 bases. After removal of 1 base from V and 1 base from J, the junction contained 2 bases not matched to a gene. The CDR3 length is 15 residues. In germline, CDR1 is SGHAT, CDR2 FQNNGV. In nucleotides, the CDR3 is TGTGCCAGCAGCTTAGTGGGGGGGGGCACAGATACGCAGTATTTT. It codes for CASSLVGGGTDTQYF.

The V call is TRBV7-2, the J call TRBJ2-3; 14 bases are a match to TRBD2. J gave up 4 bases and V 5 bases, and 5 bases lay outside the gene matches. The CDR3 is 16 amino acids. Germline loops: CDR1 SGHTA, CDR2 FQGNSA. CDR3 bases: TGTGCCAGCAGCCCGTCGGGACTAGCGGGAGCAGATACGCAGTATTTT. It translates to CASSPSGLAGADTQYF.

For this clone: The same CDR3 also results from other DNA sequences found in this sample. The J gene is TRBJ2-3, the V gene TRBV11-2; no firm D call. The CDR3 is made up of 15 amino acids. The germline V and J ends were trimmed by 1 base and 1 base, with 9 bases remaining between them. Germline V gene lookup returns CDR1 SGHAT and CDR2 FQNNGV. The CDR3 loop is CASSLVVGRTDTQYF. The DNA of the CDR3 is TGTGCCAGCAGCTTAGTGGTGGGCCGCACAGATACGCAGTATTTT.

CDR3 in DNA: TGCAGTGCGCCGGACATTCCAAGGCAGTACTTC. Translation gives CSAPDIPRQYF. The chain uses TRBV20-1 and TRBJ2-7; perhaps TRBD1 as D (5 bases). V gave up 6 bases and J gave up 9 bases, with 15 bases separating them. Germline CDR1 reads DFQATT; CDR2 reads SNEGSKA (reference sequence). The CDR3 spans 11 residues.

The V and J genes are TRBV28 and TRBJ1-1, with 8 positions matching TRBD1. CDR3 length: 16 residues. Looked up from germline, CDR1 is MDHEN and CDR2 is SYDVKM. After removal of 0 bases from V and 6 bases from J, the junction contained 9 bases not matched to a gene. DNA of the CDR3: TGTGCCAGCAGTTTATGGGCAGGGGGCGCGAGGGCTGAAGCTTTCTTT. It specifies CASSLWAGGARAEAFF.

The rearrangement links TRBV7-8 to TRBJ1-2; no reliable D call. V lost 1 base and J 1 base, leaving 16 bases between the germline ends. Germline-derived CDR1 and CDR2 are SGHVS and FQNEAQ. The length of the CDR3 is 17 residues. In nucleotides, the CDR3 is TGTGCCAGCAGCTTAGACGGGATTAGGCAGATTAACTATGGCTACACCTTC. Translation: CASSLDGIRQINYGYTF.

The CDR3 DNA sequence: TGTGCCAGCAGTGTAATCGGGGACAGGGCCCACCAAGAGACCCAGTACTTC. It yields the protein CASSVIGDRAHQETQYF. V is TRBV6-1 and J is TRBJ2-5; 9 nucleotides match TRBD1. Germline V gene data show CDR1 as MNHNS and CDR2 as SASEGT. This CDR3 is built from 17 residues. V lost 4 bases to trimming and J lost 0 bases; unmatched junction nucleotides: 9.

This chain joins TRBV11-2 and TRBJ2-7; D not resolved. Per germline, CDR1 SGHAT and CDR2 FQNNGV. CDR3 length: 14 residues. Trimming removed 1 base from V and 2 bases from J, with 9 bases in between. For the CDR3, the DNA is TGTGCCAGCAGCTTAGCTCTATTAGCCTACGAGCAGTACTTC. Its translation: CASSLALLAYEQYF.

CDR3 sequence reads: CASSPMGQSLEQYF. For the CDR3, the DNA is TGTGCCAGCAGTCCCATGGGACAGAGTTTGGAGCAGTACTTC. The gene calls are TRBV7-9 and TRBJ2-7; TRBD1 aligns across 7 bases. The CDR3 runs 14 residues. The V gene end was trimmed by 6 bases and the J gene end by 7 bases; junction bases not matched to a gene: 12. The germline V gene encodes CDR1 SEHNR and CDR2 FQNEAQ (reference sequence).

The chain uses TRBV18 and TRBJ1-1, with TRBD1 matching over 7 bases. With V trimmed by 6 bases and J by 3 bases, 7 bases remained unmatched. CDR1 and CDR2 from the germline V gene are KGHSH and LQKENI. CDR3 length: 14 residues. The CDR3 DNA reads TGTGCCAGCTCGGAAAGACAGGGCTACACTGAAGCTTTCTTT. It yields the protein CASSERQGYTEAFF.